There are a few counts of the clone carrying this TCR beta chain. Diagnosis relied on clinical symptoms, serum thyroxine and TRAb, thyroid ultrasound and orbital computed tomography. The source material, RNA transcripts, was used to amplify TCR beta CDR3 regions. HTBI primers were used for first-round RT-PCR of the TCR CDR3. TCRdb independently ran MiXCR on the multiplex PCR reads; one entry per CDR3 protein. The sample includes fewer than 550,000 distinct CDR3 sequences, approximately 14% of them seen just once. This sample stems from a study of T cells in Graves' hyperthyroidism and ophthalmopathy. The V segment lost 3 bases and the J segment 3 bases; nucleotides outside the gene matches: 10. CDR1 is GTSNPN and CDR2 is SVGIG in the germline V gene (reference sequence). The CDR3 is made up of 17 amino acids.

Sequenced sample: blood. This receptor was taken from a woman younger than 30 with Graves' hyperthyroidism. V usage is TRBV30 and J usage is TRBJ2-5, with 13 bases lining up with TRBD2. CDR3 nucleotide sequence: TGTGCCTGGAGCCATCTTTTTGGGACTAGCGGGGAAGAGACCCAGTACTTC. It translates to CAWSHLFGTSGEETQYF. The variable domain in full, completed from reference TRBV30 and TRBJ2-5, reads SQTIHQWPATLVQPVGSPLSLECTVEGTSNPNLYWYRQAAGRGLQLLFYSVGIGQISSEVPQNLSASRPQDRQFILSSKKLLLSDSGFYLCAWSHLFGTSGEETQYFGPGTRLLVL.